Listed below are T cell receptor beta chains from one sample, sequenced in a study of cytomegalovirus exposure and HLA in healthy donors. TCRdb keeps only in-frame clones here, not all; method: immunoSEQ multiplex PCR. Recorded for this sample: around 100,000 clones. Sequencing input: PBMCs. The receptor set was obtained from a man between 35 and 55 years old in good health and CMV-seronegative. CDR3s include the opening cysteine and the closing phenylalanine or tryptophan. The D gene is left open where the match is weak.

V gene	J gene	D gene	CDR3 protein	CDR3 DNA
TRBV7-9	TRBJ1-6	TRBD1	CAGKRGQGDNSPLHF	TGTGCCGGCAAGCGAGGACAGGGAGATAATTCACCCCTCCACTTT
TRBV7-2	TRBJ2-2	NA	CASSLIRSGELFF	TGTGCCAGCAGCCTAATTCGGTCCGGGGAGCTGTTTTTT
TRBV19	TRBJ1-5	NA	CASSITVRAGAYSNQPQHF	TGTGCCAGTAGTATCACAGTAAGGGCAGGGGCCTATAGCAATCAGCCCCAGCATTTT
TRBV7-2	TRBJ2-2	NA	CASSSTDTGELFF	TGTGCCAGCAGCTCCACAGACACCGGGGAGCTGTTTTTT
TRBV11-2	TRBJ2-7	NA	CASSLEGTDYEQYF	TGTGCCAGCAGCTTAGAGGGCACGGACTACGAGCAGTACTTC
TRBV10-3	TRBJ2-1	TRBD2	CASIDSLAGGEQFF	TGTGCCTCCATCGATTCGCTAGCGGGCGGTGAGCAGTTCTTC
TRBV7-2	TRBJ1-4	TRBD1	CASRPGTVEKLFF	TGTGCCAGCAGACCCGGGACAGTTGAAAAACTGTTTTTT
TRBV6-4	TRBJ2-7	TRBD2	CASRGGGENYEQYF	TGTGCCAGCAGAGGTGGGGGGGAGAACTACGAGCAGTACTTC
TRBV30	TRBJ2-3	TRBD1	CAWSSRTGSVTDTQYF	TGTGCCTGGAGTTCCCGGACAGGGTCAGTCACAGATACGCAGTATTTT
TRBV19	TRBJ2-1	NA	CASSILGGADNEQFF	TGTGCCAGTAGTATATTGGGGGGGGCCGACAATGAGCAGTTCTTC
TRBV4-3	TRBJ1-5	TRBD1	CASSQDPVQGADSNQPQHF	TGCGCCAGCAGCCAAGATCCCGTACAGGGGGCAGACAGCAATCAGCCCCAGCATTTT
TRBV5-6	TRBJ2-5	NA	CASSVATTDSQETQYF	TGTGCCAGCAGCGTGGCAACGACGGACTCTCAAGAGACCCAGTACTTC
TRBV30	TRBJ2-2	TRBD1	CAWSRQGGGGELFF	TGTGCCTGGAGTAGACAGGGTGGAGGCGGGGAGCTGTTTTTT
TRBV5-4	TRBJ2-2	TRBD2	CASRHTSGRNTGELFF	TGTGCCAGCAGGCACACTAGCGGGAGGAACACCGGGGAGCTGTTTTTT
TRBV5-1	TRBJ1-6	TRBD1	CASSPGTGNSPLHF	TGCGCCAGCAGTCCCGGGACAGGGAATTCACCCCTCCACTTT
TRBV18	TRBJ2-2	TRBD2	CASSRRAGGNTGELFF	TGTGCCAGCTCCCGACGAGCGGGAGGTAACACCGGGGAGCTGTTTTTT
TRBV7-9	TRBJ1-4	TRBD1	CASSSGTASNEKLFF	TGTGCCAGCAGCTCAGGGACAGCTTCTAACGAAAAACTGTTTTTT
TRBV19	TRBJ1-4	TRBD1	CASSPGTGREKLFF	TGTGCCAGTAGTCCTGGGACAGGGCGAGAAAAACTGTTTTTT
TRBV30	TRBJ1-2	TRBD1	CAWSVGQLEYYGYTF	TGTGCCTGGAGTGTGGGACAGCTGGAGTACTATGGCTACACCTTC
TRBV18	TRBJ1-1	NA	CASSTLRGVGNTEAFF	TGTGCCAGCTCGACCCTCCGGGGGGTCGGTAACACTGAAGCTTTCTTT
TRBV7-9	TRBJ2-7	TRBD1	CASSPDRALYEQYF	TGTGCCAGCAGCCCGGACAGGGCTCTCTACGAGCAGTACTTC
TRBV2	TRBJ1-2	TRBD1	CASTQRTGNNYGYTF	TGTGCCAGCACCCAAAGGACAGGGAATAACTATGGCTACACCTTC
TRBV28	TRBJ1-3	TRBD1	CASSTSGTGGARRNTIYF	TGTGCCAGCAGCACCTCCGGGACAGGGGGCGCGAGGAGAAACACCATATATTTT
TRBV27	TRBJ1-2	NA	CASSRLGPGEGGYTF	TGTGCCAGCAGTCGCCTGGGGCCAGGGGAAGGCGGCTACACCTTC
TRBV5-5	TRBJ2-3	TRBD1	CASSPGQGGTDTQYF	TGTGCCAGCAGTCCCGGACAGGGGGGCACAGATACGCAGTATTTT
TRBV14	TRBJ2-7	TRBD2	CASSQDTGGAYEQYF	TGTGCCAGCAGCCAAGATACCGGGGGGGCCTACGAGCAGTACTTC
TRBV2	TRBJ1-5	NA	CASTQTDSNQPQHF	TGTGCCAGCACCCAAACTGATAGCAATCAGCCCCAGCATTTT
TRBV4-3	TRBJ2-1	TRBD2	CASSQDLAGYNEQFF	TGCGCCAGCAGCCAAGATCTAGCGGGGTACAATGAGCAGTTCTTC
TRBV10-3	TRBJ2-7	NA	CAISPGVGAKYEQYF	TGTGCCATCAGTCCAGGAGTGGGGGCGAAGTACGAGCAGTACTTC
TRBV11-2	TRBJ2-2	NA	CASSFSLAGELFF	TGTGCCAGCAGCTTTTCCCTCGCCGGGGAGCTGTTTTTT
TRBV18	TRBJ2-3	NA	CASSPQPDTQYF	TGTGCCAGCTCACCACAGCCAGATACGCAGTATTTT
TRBV11-2	TRBJ2-1	NA	CASSLGVGLLYNEQFF	TGTGCCAGCAGCTTAGGGGTGGGACTGCTCTACAATGAGCAGTTCTTC
TRBV7-7	TRBJ2-5	NA	CASSLDGETQYF	TGTGCCAGCAGCTTAGACGGGGAGACCCAGTACTTC
TRBV19	TRBJ2-1	TRBD2	CATRLGLADLKEQFF	TGTGCCACCCGCCTAGGGCTAGCGGACCTTAAGGAGCAGTTCTTC
TRBV6-1	TRBJ1-4	NA	CASSDAGGGRPEKLFF	TGTGCCAGCAGTGACGCCGGGGGGGGGCGCCCTGAAAAACTGTTTTTT
TRBV2	TRBJ1-2	NA	CASRATETNYGYTF	TGTGCCAGCAGGGCAACAGAGACTAACTATGGCTACACCTTC
TRBV7-2	TRBJ2-3	NA	CASSFTAGLKLDTQYF	TGTGCCAGCAGCTTTACGGCGGGGCTTAAATTGGATACGCAGTATTTT
TRBV29-1	TRBJ2-7	NA	CSVTAGVGSEQYF	TGCAGCGTAACAGCAGGGGTGGGCAGCGAGCAGTACTTC
TRBV19	TRBJ1-5	NA	CASTQGGSYSNQPQHF	TGTGCCAGTACCCAAGGAGGCAGTTATAGCAATCAGCCCCAGCATTTT
TRBV5-6	TRBJ1-4	TRBD1	CASSWRTGTNEKLFF	TGTGCCAGCAGCTGGAGGACAGGAACTAATGAAAAACTGTTTTTT
TRBV4-1	TRBJ1-5	NA	CASSQVTGPNQPQHF	TGCGCCAGCAGCCAAGTAACAGGGCCAAATCAGCCCCAGCATTTT
TRBV2	TRBJ2-1	TRBD2	CASTSGGQSNEQFF	TGTGCCAGCACGTCGGGGGGTCAATCCAATGAGCAGTTCTTC
TRBV19	TRBJ2-4	NA	CASSRGSGAGIQYF	TGTGCCAGTAGTCGAGGGTCGGGAGCAGGCATTCAGTACTTC
TRBV29-1	TRBJ2-7	NA	CSTGGGESSYEQYF	TGCAGCACTGGAGGGGGGGAGAGCTCCTACGAGCAGTACTTC
TRBV28	TRBJ2-2	NA	CASSLSVSRRAGELFF	TGTGCCAGCAGTTTATCGGTCTCCAGGAGGGCCGGGGAGCTGTTTTTT
TRBV25-1	TRBJ1-1	NA	CASSFGQSTEAFF	TGTGCCAGCAGTTTTGGACAGAGCACTGAAGCTTTCTTT
TRBV14	TRBJ1-2	NA	CASSLQGGKGYTF	TGTGCCAGCAGCCTACAGGGAGGGAAAGGCTACACCTTC
TRBV27	TRBJ2-7	TRBD2	CASSTSGKGEQYF	TGTGCCAGCAGTACTAGCGGGAAGGGCGAGCAGTACTTC
TRBV10-3	TRBJ1-3	TRBD1	CATTPGQGSGNTIYF	TGTGCCACCACACCCGGACAGGGCTCTGGAAACACCATATATTTT
TRBV4-3	TRBJ1-4	NA	CASSQVGGATNEKLFF	TGCGCCAGCAGCCAAGTGGGGGGTGCAACTAATGAAAAACTGTTTTTT
TRBV25-1	TRBJ1-2	TRBD1	CASSDRTGRGYTF	TGTGCCAGCAGTGACCGGACAGGGAGAGGCTACACCTTC
TRBV1	TRBJ2-7	NA	CTSSRQRTTPSSYEQYF	TGCACCAGCAGCCGCCAGAGGACTACCCCTAGCTCCTACGAGCAGTACTTC
TRBV5-1	TRBJ2-1	NA	CASSLGGDEQFF	TGCGCCAGCAGCTTGGGGGGGGATGAGCAGTTCTTC
TRBV7-2	TRBJ1-1	NA	CASSFTGNTEAFF	TGTGCCAGCAGCTTCACAGGGAACACTGAAGCTTTCTTT
TRBV7-2	TRBJ1-3	NA	CASRNGGGFGNTIYF	TGTGCCAGCAGGAATGGTGGGGGGTTCGGAAACACCATATATTTT
TRBV7-2	TRBJ2-7	NA	CASSPKDSYEQYF	TGTGCCAGCAGCCCTAAGGACAGTTACGAGCAGTACTTC
TRBV7-2	TRBJ2-3	TRBD2	CASSQQSGRAADTQYF	TGTGCCAGCAGCCAACAAAGCGGGAGGGCCGCAGATACGCAGTATTTT